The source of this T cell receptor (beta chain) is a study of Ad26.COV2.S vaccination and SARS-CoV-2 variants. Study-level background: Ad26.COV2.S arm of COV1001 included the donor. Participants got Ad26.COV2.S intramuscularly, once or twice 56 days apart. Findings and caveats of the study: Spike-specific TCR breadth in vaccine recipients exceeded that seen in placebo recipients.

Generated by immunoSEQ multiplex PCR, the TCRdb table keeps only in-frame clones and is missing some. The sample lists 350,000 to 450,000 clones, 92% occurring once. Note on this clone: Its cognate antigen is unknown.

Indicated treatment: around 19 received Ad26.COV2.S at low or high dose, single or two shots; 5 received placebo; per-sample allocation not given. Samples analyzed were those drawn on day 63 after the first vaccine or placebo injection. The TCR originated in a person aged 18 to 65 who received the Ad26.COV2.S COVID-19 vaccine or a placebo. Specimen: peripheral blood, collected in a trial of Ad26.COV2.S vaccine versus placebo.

CDR3 sequence reads: CASSPQVAPLHF. CDR3 sequence (DNA): TGTGCCAGCAGCCCCCAGGTAGCACCCCTCCACTTT. The J gene is TRBJ1-6, the V gene TRBV11-2, with unresolved D. This CDR3 contains 12 residues. Trimming took 5 bases from V and 11 from J, leaving 10 bases between them. The germline V gene has CDR1 SGHAT and CDR2 FQNNGV. Supplemented by reference TRBV11-2 and TRBJ1-6, the full variable domain reads EAGVAQSPRYKIIEKRQSVAFWCNPISGHATLYWYQQILGQGPKLLIQFQNNGVVDDSQLPKDRFSAERLKGVDSTLKIQPAKLEDSAVYLCASSPQVAPLHFGNGTRLTVT.